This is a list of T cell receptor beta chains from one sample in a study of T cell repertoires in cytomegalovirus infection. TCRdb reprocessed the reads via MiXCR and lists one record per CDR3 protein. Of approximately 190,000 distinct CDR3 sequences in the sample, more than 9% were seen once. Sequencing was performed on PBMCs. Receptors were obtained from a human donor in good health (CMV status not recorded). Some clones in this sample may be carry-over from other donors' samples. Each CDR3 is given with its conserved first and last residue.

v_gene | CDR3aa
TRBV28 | CASSLGQGARKPQHF
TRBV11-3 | CASSERTSGSETQYF
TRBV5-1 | CASSSDFGYGYTF
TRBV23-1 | CASSQSSSGRRSSTDTQYF
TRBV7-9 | CASSPTNADTNYGYTF
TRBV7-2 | CASSLGQGGNTIYF
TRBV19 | CASSTTGPNQPQHF
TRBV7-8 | CASSPGVGAGTGELFF
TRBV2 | CASRAGPGELFF
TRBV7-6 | CASSFGRNTEAFF
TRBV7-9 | CASSFDRVMNTEAFF
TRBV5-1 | CASNWGTEAFF
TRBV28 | CASSLDRVGDEQFF
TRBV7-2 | CASSDTYPGDRSTEAFF
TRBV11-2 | CASSLFGRGLTGELFF
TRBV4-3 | CASSQGFDAAHEQFF
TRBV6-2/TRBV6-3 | CASSLGLAGGPPRDEQFF
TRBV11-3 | CASSLTSGRTAPDTQYF
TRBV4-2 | CASSQDPSGAGGYTF
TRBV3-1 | CASSQRTGAFYGYTF
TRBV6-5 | CASSSRPGQETQHF
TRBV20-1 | CSARDLRETQYF
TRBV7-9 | CASSFRKGRPGTDTQYF
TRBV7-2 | CASSQTGGGYTF
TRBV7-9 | CASRRGVYEQYF
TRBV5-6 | CASSLWYTGRSYNEQFF
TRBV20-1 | CSASVPGRGPRNTEAFF
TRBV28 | CASTNLPQGIEQYF
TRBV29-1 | CSARQGNGELFF
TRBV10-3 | CAMGQGSNQPQHF
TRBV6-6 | CATRSRQDSNTGELFF
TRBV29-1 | CSEMGLQETQYF
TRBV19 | CASSRPGMGTEAFF